The 26 T cell receptor beta chains in this list originate from one sample, sequenced in a study of cytomegalovirus exposure and HLA in healthy donors (dated by TCRdb to the late 2010s). The library was built by means of the immunoSEQ multiplex PCR assay. The multiplex PCR relied on a mix of 60 forward primers for TCR Vbeta segments and 13 reverse primers for TCR Jbeta segments. Sourced from immuneACCESS, this table was stored by TCRdb with only in-frame sequences that have V and J called. A share of the clones is absent; for the studies checked, an unresolved V gene accounts for under half, and the remainder has no known explanation. The sample table holds around 110,000 clones, of which roughly 9.9% were seen once. The ten top clones hold approximately 3% of the sample. Material for sequencing was PBMCs. Receptor source: a man aged 30 to 45 in good health and CMV-seronegative.

The rearrangement joins TRBV7-9 to TRBJ2-1, with 11 bases lining up with TRBD2. From germline, CDR1 is SEHNR and CDR2 FQNEAQ (reference sequence). V dropped 4 bases and J dropped 9; count of bases not matched to a gene: 14. This CDR3 comprises 17 residues. As DNA, the CDR3 is TGTGCCAGCAGCTCCGATCCGGGACTAGCGGAGGTCCTTGAGCAGTTCTTC. Amino acids: CASSSDPGLAEVLEQFF.

The gene calls are TRBV15 and TRBJ1-3; no reliable D call. Trimming removed 7 bases at V and 4 bases at J, with 17 bases between. Germline CDR1 is LNHNV and CDR2 is YYDKDF (reference sequence). This CDR3 is built from 15 residues. The chain's CDR3 is CATNTGEGTGNTIYF. As DNA, the CDR3 is TGTGCCACCAACACTGGGGAGGGCACAGGAAACACCATATATTTT.

A few counts support this clone. The V call is TRBV6-5, the J call TRBJ1-2; D may be TRBD1 (6 bases). Looked up from germline, CDR1 is MNHEY and CDR2 is SVGAGI. The CDR3 has 15 amino acids. V lost 0 bases to trimming and J lost 4 bases, with 12 bases between them. The CDR3 protein is CASSYSDSSIYGYTF. CDR3 sequence (DNA): TGTGCCAGCAGTTACTCGGACAGTTCGATCTATGGCTACACCTTC.

In DNA, the CDR3 is TGTGCCAGCAGCCCGAGGAGGGACGATTCACCCCTCCACTTT. Its translation: CASSPRRDDSPLHF. The chain uses TRBV7-9 and TRBJ1-6, with D maybe TRBD1 (5 bases). Germline V gene lookup returns CDR1 SEHNR and CDR2 FQNEAQ (reference sequence). The CDR3 has 14 amino acids. V lost 5 bases, J lost 8 bases, and 13 bases lay in between.

The chain joins TRBV6-5 to TRBJ2-1, with 9 bases that match TRBD1. Germline V lookup: CDR1 MNHEY, CDR2 SVGAGI. Trimming cost V 10 bases and J 2 bases; bases outside gene matches: 6. There are 14 residues in the CDR3. As DNA, the CDR3 is TGTGCCACCTGGGACAGGGACACCTACAATGAGCAGTTCTTC. Amino acids: CATWDRDTYNEQFF.

This clone was seen more than once but under ten times. This chain joins TRBV4-1 and TRBJ1-5; perhaps TRBD1 as D (5 bases). The CDR3 has 15 amino acids. CDR1 and CDR2 (germline): MGHRA, YSYEKL. Trimming stripped 0 bases from V and 5 bases from J, with 11 bases between. The CDR3, as DNA: TGCGCCAGCAGCCAAGATTGGGGGGTGGATCAGCCCCAGCATTTT. Protein sequence: CASSQDWGVDQPQHF.

This clone was recorded a few times. The chain joins TRBV7-9 to TRBJ1-1; 7 nucleotides match TRBD1. The CDR3 has 15 amino acids. Germline CDR1 SEHNR, CDR2 FQNEAQ (reference sequence). Losses at the gene ends were 5 bases for V and 0 bases for J; bases not matched to a gene: 6. The CDR3: CASSQSGTVNTEAFF. As DNA, the CDR3 is TGTGCCAGCAGCCAATCCGGGACAGTGAACACTGAAGCTTTCTTT.

This chain connects TRBV4-3 to TRBJ1-2, with TRBD1 matching over 9 bases. Germline CDR1 LGHNA, CDR2 YSLEER. J lost 9 bases, V lost 1 base, and 9 bases had no gene match. The CDR3 extends over 15 amino acids. The CDR3 nucleotides read TGCGCCAGCAGCCAAGTGACAGGGGGAGGAGAGAGCTACACCTTC. It specifies CASSQVTGGGESYTF.

The chain carries TRBV2 and TRBJ2-3; D is unresolved. Germline lookup yields CDR1 SNHLY and CDR2 FYNNEI. Trimming took 8 bases from V and 0 from J, leaving 9 bases between them. The CDR3 sequence is 13 residues long. CDR3 region: CASLSLSTDTQYF. CDR3 coding DNA: TGTGCCAGCCTCAGTCTGAGCACAGATACGCAGTATTTT.

The table lists this clone with a few counts. One end of the junction does not line up with germline, which may come from a read error. V and J are TRBV19 and TRBJ2-7; TRBD2 is a possible D gene (5 bases). Germline CDR1 LNHDA, CDR2 SQIVND (reference sequence). This CDR3 region has 14 residues. CDR3 protein: CASSTPGLYYEQSF. DNA for the CDR3: TGTGCCAGTAGTACCCCCGGACTTTACTACGAGCAGTCCTTC.

This clone has a handful of counts. The chain joins TRBV13 to TRBJ2-1; D gene ambiguous. CDR3 length equals 14 residues. The germline V gene encodes CDR1 PRHDT and CDR2 FYEKMQ (reference sequence). The V end was cut by 0 bases, the J end by 6 bases, with 9 bases between. The CDR3 protein is CASSLGRRPNEQFF. The CDR3 nucleotides are TGTGCCAGCAGCTTAGGCCGGCGGCCCAATGAGCAGTTCTTC.

The chain combines TRBV30 with TRBJ1-2; 8 nucleotides agree with TRBD1. CDR1 is GTSNPN, CDR2 SVGIG, per germline (reference sequence). V was pared by 2 bases and J by 8 bases, with 13 bases of the junction left unmatched. The CDR3 runs 15 residues. CDR3 nucleotides: TGTGCCTGGAGTCCTGGTCTAGCGGACAGGGAGGGCTACACCTTC. Amino acid sequence: CAWSPGLADREGYTF. The full variable domain, rest sourced from reference TRBV30 and TRBJ1-2, is SQTIHQWPATLVQPVGSPLSLECTVEGTSNPNLYWYRQAAGRGLQLLFYSVGIGQISSEVPQNLSASRPQDRQFILSSKKLLLSDSGFYLCAWSPGLADREGYTFGSGTRLTVV.

This clone appeared a few times. This chain joins TRBV5-8 and TRBJ2-7; 7 bases match TRBD1. The ends lost 4 bases at V and 0 bases at J; junction bases unmatched: 4. The CDR3 is made up of 14 amino acids. In germline, CDR1 is SGHTS, CDR2 YDEGEE. Here the CDR3 reads CASSVRQGSYEQYF. DNA for the CDR3: TGTGCCAGCAGCGTTAGACAGGGCTCCTACGAGCAGTACTTC.

This chain connects TRBV20-1 to TRBJ1-1; no clear D gene. Trimming removed 3 bases at V and 2 bases at J, with 4 bases between. The CDR3 is made up of 11 amino acids. Germline assignment: CDR1 DFQATT and CDR2 SNEGSKA (reference sequence). CDR3 in amino acids: CSASTNTEAFF. The CDR3 bases are TGCAGTGCTAGTACAAACACTGAAGCTTTCTTT.

In this sample, this clone turned up a few times. The chain links TRBV7-9 to TRBJ2-3, with D perhaps TRBD2 (7 bases). Germline-derived CDR1 and CDR2 are SEHNR and FQNEAQ (reference sequence). Trimming pared 3 bases from V and 6 bases from J, leaving 16 bases between. The CDR3 contains 15 residues. The CDR3 protein is CASSFQQGGDDTQYF. The CDR3 region has the DNA TGTGCCAGCAGCTTCCAACAGGGAGGGGACGATACGCAGTATTTT.

This chain uses TRBV10-3 with TRBJ2-2; 8 bases fit TRBD1. Germline V gene data show CDR1 as ENHRY and CDR2 as SYGVKD. The CDR3 sequence is 15 residues long. After removal of 6 bases from V and 0 bases from J, the junction contained 3 bases not matched to a gene. The CDR3 DNA follows: TGTGCCATCAGCCGACAGGGGACGAACACCGGGGAGCTGTTTTTT. Its protein product is CAISRQGTNTGELFF.

This sequence joins TRBV27 and TRBJ2-2; D possibly corresponds to TRBD2 (5 bases). CDR1 and CDR2 (germline): MNHEY, SMNVEV (reference sequence). Deletions cut 4 bases from V and 1 base from J, with 10 bases between. This CDR3 has 15 amino acids. In nucleotides, the CDR3 is TGTGCCAGCAGTTCTGCGGGCAGGAACACCGGGGAGCTGTTTTTT. It translates to CASSSAGRNTGELFF.

This clone was detected only a few times. The CDR3 reads CAWSAAPHEETQYF. DNA of the CDR3: TGTGCCTGGAGCGCGGCTCCCCACGAAGAGACCCAGTACTTC. The chain is built from TRBV30 and TRBJ2-5, with unresolved D. The CDR3 is 14 residues long. The germline V gene encodes CDR1 GTSNPN and CDR2 SVGIG (reference sequence). Trimming cost V 3 bases and J 3 bases, with 14 bases left between them.

This clone was seen a few times. The CDR3: CASRLDRVGTGELFF. DNA for the CDR3: TGTGCCAGCAGACTGGACAGGGTGGGCACCGGGGAGCTGTTTTTT. The V call is TRBV7-9, the J call TRBJ2-2; 8 nucleotides match TRBD1. This CDR3 spans 15 amino acids. Germline CDR1 SEHNR, CDR2 FQNEAQ (reference sequence). V gave up 6 bases and J gave up 4 bases; unmatched junction bases: 7.

The chain employs TRBV11-2 and TRBJ1-1; 9 bases align to TRBD1. Germline V gene data show CDR1 as SGHAT and CDR2 as FQNNGV. The CDR3 consists of 16 residues. The V and J ends lost 1 base and 8 bases, in that order; junction bases with no gene match: 11. CDR3 sequence reads: CASSLGAWDRDKEAFF. The CDR3 DNA reads TGTGCCAGCAGCTTAGGTGCGTGGGACAGGGACAAAGAAGCTTTCTTT. The full variable domain, rest sourced from reference TRBV11-2 and TRBJ1-1, is EAGVAQSPRYKIIEKRQSVAFWCNPISGHATLYWYQQILGQGPKLLIQFQNNGVVDDSQLPKDRFSAERLKGVDSTLKIQPAKLEDSAVYLCASSLGAWDRDKEAFFGQGTRLTVV.

This clone was observed a handful of times. J is TRBJ1-2 and V is TRBV28; D may be TRBD1 (5 bases). V was clipped by 1 base and J by 5 bases, with 8 bases between them. There are 13 residues in the CDR3. The germline CDR1 and CDR2 sequences are MDHEN and SYDVKM. CDR3 coding DNA: TGTGCCAGCAGTTTATCCAGGGTATATGGCTACACCTTC. Residues: CASSLSRVYGYTF.

This clone was detected only a few times. The V call is TRBV27, the J call TRBJ2-7, with 12 bases identical to TRBD2. In germline, CDR1 is MNHEY, CDR2 SMNVEV (reference sequence). V lost 9 bases, J lost 2 bases, and 8 bases stayed unmatched. The CDR3 has 15 amino acids. CDR3 loop: CASGELAGGTYEQYF. CDR3 DNA: TGTGCCAGTGGGGAACTAGCGGGAGGAACCTACGAGCAGTACTTC.

This clone was counted only a few times. The CDR3 loop reads CASITTSILAGYTGELFF. In DNA form, the CDR3 reads TGTGCCAGTATCACAACCTCGATACTAGCGGGATACACCGGGGAGCTGTTTTTT. The chain employs TRBV19 and TRBJ2-2; TRBD2 matches 10 bases. After removal of 7 bases from V and 3 bases from J, the junction contained 14 bases not matched to a gene. This CDR3 region has 18 residues. Germline V gene sequence: CDR1 LNHDA, CDR2 SQIVND (reference sequence). Supplemented by reference TRBV19 and TRBJ2-2, the full variable domain reads DGGITQSPKYLFRKEGQNVTLSCEQNLNHDAMYWYRQDPGQGLRLIYYSQIVNDFQKGDIAEGYSVSREKKESFPLTVTSAQKNPTAFYLCASITTSILAGYTGELFFGEGSRLTVL.

In regard to this clone: Within the sample, other DNA sequences also encode this same CDR3. This chain uses TRBV6-4 with TRBJ1-4; maybe TRBD1 (6 bases). V was shortened by 1 base and J by 8 bases, with 23 bases between the two germline ends. This CDR3 has 18 amino acids. CDR1 is MRHNA and CDR2 is SNTAGT in the germline V gene. This CDR3 reads CASSDLWGQGSLGEKLFF. CDR3 coding DNA: TGTGCCAGCAGTGACTTGTGGGGGCAGGGGAGTCTCGGCGAAAAACTGTTTTTT.

CDR3 DNA: TGTGCCACCAGCAGAGATCACCTACAGGGGGCGGACACTGAAGCTTTCTTT. The encoded protein is CATSRDHLQGADTEAFF. V is TRBV15 and J is TRBJ1-1; TRBD1 aligns across 9 bases. CDR3 length: 17 amino acids. Looked up from germline, CDR1 is LNHNV and CDR2 is YYDKDF (reference sequence). Trimming cost V 0 bases and J 3 bases; bases outside gene matches: 8.

In this sample, this clone turned up a few times. This rearrangement joins TRBV6-5 to TRBJ1-1; D unclear. Germline V gene lookup returns CDR1 MNHEY and CDR2 SVGAGI. With 2 bases removed from V and 4 bases from J, the gap between germline ends came to 11 bases. The CDR3 runs to 14 residues. CDR3 residues: CASSYGREGTEAFF. CDR3 bases: TGTGCCAGCAGTTACGGGAGGGAGGGCACTGAAGCTTTCTTT.